Detailed here is one T cell receptor beta chain. Its antigen remains unknown. This sample is part of a study of Ad26.COV2.S vaccination and SARS-CoV-2 variants. Study-level results: Reported post-vaccination CD8+ and CD4+ T cell responses to spike showed substantial breadth. Comparability of non-spike TCR breadth was observed across vaccine and placebo recipients.

Treatment defined: roughly 19 received Ad26.COV2.S at low or high dose, single or two shots; about five received placebo; per-sample allocation not given. Day 63 following the first vaccine or placebo injection was when the samples were taken. Libraries were prepared by immunoSEQ multiplex PCR; TCRdb keeps only in-frame clonotypes and omits some of them. The sample holds approximately 240,000 clones, 88% seen once. There are 14 residues in the CDR3. CDR1 GTSNPN and CDR2 SVGIG come from the germline V gene (reference sequence). Between the trimmed V and J ends, which lost 1 base and 6 bases, there was a span of 13 bases.

The clonotype was recovered from a person between 18 and 65 years old who received the Ad26.COV2.S COVID-19 vaccine or a placebo. J is TRBJ1-5 and V is TRBV30; D unclear. The sequencing used peripheral blood, collected in a trial of Ad26.COV2.S vaccine versus placebo. The CDR3 DNA is TGTGCCTGGAGTGCCAGTCTGAGCGGTCAGCCCCAGCATTTT. It specifies CAWSASLSGQPQHF.